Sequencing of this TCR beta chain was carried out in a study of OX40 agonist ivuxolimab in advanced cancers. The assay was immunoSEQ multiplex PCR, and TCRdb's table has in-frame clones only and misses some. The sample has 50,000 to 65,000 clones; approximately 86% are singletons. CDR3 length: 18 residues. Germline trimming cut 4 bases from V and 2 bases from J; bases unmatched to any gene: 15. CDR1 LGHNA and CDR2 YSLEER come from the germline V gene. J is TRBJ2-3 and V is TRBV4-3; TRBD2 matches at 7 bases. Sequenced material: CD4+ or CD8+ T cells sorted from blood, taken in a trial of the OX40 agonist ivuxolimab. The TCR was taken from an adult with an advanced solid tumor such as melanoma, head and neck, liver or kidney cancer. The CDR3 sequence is CASSPSRGGMGYTDTQYF. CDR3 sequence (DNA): TGCGCCAGCAGCCCATCGAGGGGAGGGATGGGATACACAGATACGCAGTATTTT.